The source of this T cell receptor beta chain is a study of cytomegalovirus exposure and HLA in healthy donors. Notes on the study in general: In a later analysis, DRB1 alleles had the most associated TCRs; HLA-C alleles the fewest. The records held CMV serostatus as the only immune exposure information. The classifier, whose performance was assessed in both the original and validation cohorts, reportedly diagnosed cytomegalovirus status with high specificity and sensitivity. Association of a missense DCLRE1C variant with TCR beta V- and J-gene trimming was reported in a later analysis.

Primers for the PCR totalled 60 Vbeta and 13 Jbeta. Generated by immunoSEQ multiplex PCR, the TCRdb table keeps only in-frame clones and is missing some. The repertoire holds 110,000 to 150,000 clones, with roughly 10% as singletons. This clone was counted between two and nine times. The antigen is unknown. The CDR3 runs 14 residues. The germline V gene has CDR1 MNHEY and CDR2 SVGAGI. Trimming cost V 5 bases and J 6 bases; bases outside gene matches: 9. This receptor was obtained from a man in his fifties or sixties in good health and CMV-seronegative. The rearrangement joins TRBV6-5 to TRBJ1-1; 7 bases align to TRBD1. Sequencing input: PBMCs. The CDR3 sequence is CASSRNRDSPEAFF. CDR3 sequence (DNA): TGTGCCAGCAGTCGCAACCGGGACAGCCCTGAAGCTTTCTTT.